This TCR beta chain was sequenced for a study of glioma-infiltrating T cells. Study results and caveats: Very few CDR3 sequences were shared between tissue and blood. Non-neoplastic patients had below-expected tissue-blood divergence, while all gliomas exceeded expectation.

Germline V gene lookup returns CDR1 SGHTA and CDR2 FQGTGA. CDR3 length: 13 residues. The V gene lost 3 bases and the J gene lost 6 bases, with 12 bases spanning the gap. This clonotype was seen only a few times. What it recognizes is unknown. Amplification of TCR alpha and beta CDR3 regions from RNA used iRepertoire nested multiplex PCR. One-step reverse transcription and amplification started from roughly 100-400 ng of tissue mRNA or PBMC total RNA. TCRdb analysed the multiplex PCR reads with MiXCR anew, one entry per CDR3 protein. Counted here are around 120,000 distinct CDR3 sequences, about 25% occurring once; the ten biggest clones make up 27%.

V gene TRBV7-3 combines with J gene TRBJ2-7, with D perhaps TRBD1 (5 bases). Sequencing was carried out using glioma tissue, nonneoplastic brain tissue, or PBMCs (not recorded which). This receptor was identified in a human donor with low-grade glioma or glioblastoma, undergoing nonglioma brain surgery, or in good health (not recorded which). CDR3 DNA sequence: TGTGCCAGCAGCTTGCTTCAGGGAAGCGAGCAGTACGTC. This translates into CASSLLQGSEQYV.